The present entry profiles one T cell receptor (beta chain) with its context. This clone occurred a few times. Its antigen has not been determined. No much larger clone is present one base from it, and per-base qualities are unavailable. V and J lose 10 bases and 1 base, and a span of 10 bases separates them. The CDR3 measures 12 amino acids from cysteine to phenylalanine. Only the CDR3 DNA stays, 36 bases, in frame from base 1. Via the germline V gene, CDR1 is SNHLY and CDR2 FYNNEI. The data derive from a study of cytomegalovirus exposure and HLA in healthy donors (dated 2017 in TCRdb). Regarding the complete study: The 550 to 750 repertoires of the first cohort and the 120 validation repertoires were produced on the same platform, according to a later analysis. In addition to the first cohort of 666 subjects, a separate validation cohort of 100 to 150 different subjects was used. The study aimed to test whether signatures of past pathogen exposure could be identified by cataloging public T cell receptors. High-throughput TCR immunosequencing, statistical association of individual TCRs with disease status, and machine learning were combined to predict cytomegalovirus infection status. Results the study describes overall, beyond this receptor: A few of the identified cytomegalovirus-associated TCR beta chains were confirmed in vitro to be specific for cytomegalovirus antigens. In a later analysis, TCRs clustered in the first cohort were found to also tend to co-occur in the 120 or so validation repertoires, with 94% of cluster scores above 0. The study listed 150 to 200 TCR beta chains as associated with cytomegalovirus. It was suggested by the authors that the approach could potentially be generalized to other disease states and immunological phenotypes. A later analysis lacked HLA typing for the validation cohort, so it scored co-occurrence in that cohort across all 120 repertoires. While some public TCRs were present in many individuals, most TCR sequences turned up only very rarely across donors. In both the original and validation cohorts, the classifier was reported to diagnose cytomegalovirus status with high specificity and sensitivity.

Donors formed part of the validation cohort, which comprised 120 subjects and was distinct from the first cohort of under 800 subjects. Library preparation used the immunoSEQ multiplex PCR assay. In the authors' own workflow: To diagnose cytomegalovirus status from the catalog of TCR beta chain sequences, a statistical classification framework was built. Entries here come from immuneACCESS through TCRdb and include only in-frame sequences with V and J called. Some clones fail to appear in such tables; in the studies checked, an unresolved V gene covers under half of the shortfall, and the cause of the remainder is unknown. D and trimming were read from the DNA, whereas the V and J calls and clone size are those reported in that table. The sample table records about 160,000 clones; approximately 84% of these occur just once. The ten largest clonotypes hold about 10% of the sample.

This clonotype was obtained from a man aged 25-45 years in good health and CMV-seropositive. Sequenced material: PBMCs. The sequence is built from TRBV2 and TRBJ1-1, with no confident D gene call. The CDR3 corresponds to CAKRTGNTEAFF. The DNA sequence is TGTGCCAAGCGGACGGGGAACACTGAAGCTTTCTTT.